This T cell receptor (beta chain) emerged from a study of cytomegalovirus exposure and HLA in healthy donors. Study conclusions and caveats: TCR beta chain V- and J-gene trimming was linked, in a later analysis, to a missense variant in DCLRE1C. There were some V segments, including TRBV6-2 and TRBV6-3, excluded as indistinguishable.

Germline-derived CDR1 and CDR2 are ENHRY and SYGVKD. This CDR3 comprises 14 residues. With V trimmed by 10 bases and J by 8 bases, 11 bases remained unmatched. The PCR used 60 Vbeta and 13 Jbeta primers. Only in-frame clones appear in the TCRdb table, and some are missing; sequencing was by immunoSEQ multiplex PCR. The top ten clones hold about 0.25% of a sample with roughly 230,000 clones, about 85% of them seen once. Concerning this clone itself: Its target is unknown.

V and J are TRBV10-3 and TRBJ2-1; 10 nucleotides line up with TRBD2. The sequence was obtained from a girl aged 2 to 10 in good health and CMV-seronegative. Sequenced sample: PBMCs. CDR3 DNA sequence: TGTGCCACCACGCTAGCGGGAGTTACCGATGAGCAGTTCTTC. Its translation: CATTLAGVTDEQFF.